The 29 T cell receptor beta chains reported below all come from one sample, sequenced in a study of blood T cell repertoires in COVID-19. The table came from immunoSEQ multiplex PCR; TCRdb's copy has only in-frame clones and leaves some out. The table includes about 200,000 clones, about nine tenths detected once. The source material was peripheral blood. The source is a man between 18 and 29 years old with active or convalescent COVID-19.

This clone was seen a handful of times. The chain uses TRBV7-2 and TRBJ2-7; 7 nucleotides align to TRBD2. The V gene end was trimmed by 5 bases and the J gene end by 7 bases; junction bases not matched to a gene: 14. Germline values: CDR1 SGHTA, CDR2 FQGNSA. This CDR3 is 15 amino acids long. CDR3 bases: TGTGCCAGCAGCCCAACGATAGCGCCCGGGGGGGAGCAGTACTTC. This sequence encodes CASSPTIAPGGEQYF.

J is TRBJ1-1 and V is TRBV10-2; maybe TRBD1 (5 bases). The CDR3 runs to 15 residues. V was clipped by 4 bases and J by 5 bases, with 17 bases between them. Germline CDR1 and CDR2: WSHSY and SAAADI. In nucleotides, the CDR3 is TGCGCCAGCAGTGGGGGGGGACCCACGAGGACTGAAGCTTTCTTT. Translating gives CASSGGGPTRTEAFF.

CDR3 amino acids: CASSLGGQGLTDTQYF. DNA for the CDR3: TGTGCCAGCAGCTTAGGAGGACAGGGGCTCACAGATACGCAGTATTTT. The V and J genes are TRBV7-6 and TRBJ2-3, with 9 positions matching TRBD1. Germline trimming cut 1 base from V and 2 bases from J; bases unmatched to any gene: 4. Germline V gene sequence: CDR1 SGHVS, CDR2 FNYEAQ. CDR3 length equals 16 residues.

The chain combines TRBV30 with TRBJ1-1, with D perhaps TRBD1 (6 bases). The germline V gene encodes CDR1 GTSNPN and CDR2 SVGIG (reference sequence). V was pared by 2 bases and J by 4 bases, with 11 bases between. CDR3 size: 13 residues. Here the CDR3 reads CAWSLGASTEAFF. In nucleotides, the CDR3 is TGTGCCTGGAGTCTGGGGGCGAGCACTGAAGCTTTCTTT. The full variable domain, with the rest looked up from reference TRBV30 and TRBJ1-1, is SQTIHQWPATLVQPVGSPLSLECTVEGTSNPNLYWYRQAAGRGLQLLFYSVGIGQISSEVPQNLSASRPQDRQFILSSKKLLLSDSGFYLCAWSLGASTEAFFGQGTRLTVV.

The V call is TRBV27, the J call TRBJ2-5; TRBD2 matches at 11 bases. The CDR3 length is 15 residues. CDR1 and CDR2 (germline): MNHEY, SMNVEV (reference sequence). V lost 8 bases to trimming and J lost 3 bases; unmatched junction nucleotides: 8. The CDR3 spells CASGPGTSGKETQYF. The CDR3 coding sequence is TGTGCCAGCGGGCCCGGGACTAGCGGAAAAGAGACCCAGTACTTC.

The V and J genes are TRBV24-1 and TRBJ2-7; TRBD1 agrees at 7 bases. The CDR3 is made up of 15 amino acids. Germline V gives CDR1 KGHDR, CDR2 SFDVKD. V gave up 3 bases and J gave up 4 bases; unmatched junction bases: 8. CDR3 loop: CATSDTKTGWYEQYF. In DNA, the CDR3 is TGTGCCACCAGTGATACAAAGACAGGGTGGTACGAGCAGTACTTC.

For the CDR3, the DNA is TGCGCCAGCAGCTTGGGAGGCGGGTCAAGCTCCTACAATGAGCAGTTCTTC. Its translation: CASSLGGGSSSYNEQFF. The J gene is TRBJ2-1, the V gene TRBV5-1, with a tentative D call TRBD2 (5 bases). The germline V and J ends were trimmed by 0 bases and 0 bases, with 13 bases remaining between them. This CDR3 is built from 17 residues. Germline CDR1 SGHRS, CDR2 YFSETQ.

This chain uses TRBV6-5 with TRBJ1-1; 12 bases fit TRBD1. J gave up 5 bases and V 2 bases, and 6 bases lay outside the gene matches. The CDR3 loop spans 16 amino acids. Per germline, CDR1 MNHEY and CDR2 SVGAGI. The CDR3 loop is CASSYHRDRGLTEAFF. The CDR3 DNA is TGTGCCAGCAGTTACCACCGGGACAGGGGGCTGACTGAAGCTTTCTTT.

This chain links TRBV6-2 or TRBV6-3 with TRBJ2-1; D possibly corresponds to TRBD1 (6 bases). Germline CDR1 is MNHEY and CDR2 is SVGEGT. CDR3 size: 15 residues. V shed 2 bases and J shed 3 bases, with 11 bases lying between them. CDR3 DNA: TGTGCCAGCAGTTACCTAAAGGACAGCTACAATGAGCAGTTCTTC. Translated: CASSYLKDSYNEQFF.

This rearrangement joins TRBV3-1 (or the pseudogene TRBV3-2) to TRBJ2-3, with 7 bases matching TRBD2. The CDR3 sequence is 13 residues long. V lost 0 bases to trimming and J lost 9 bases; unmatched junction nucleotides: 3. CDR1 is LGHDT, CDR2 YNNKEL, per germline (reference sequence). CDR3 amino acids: CASSQDKAGTQYF. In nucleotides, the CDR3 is TGTGCCAGCAGCCAAGATAAAGCGGGGACGCAGTATTTT.

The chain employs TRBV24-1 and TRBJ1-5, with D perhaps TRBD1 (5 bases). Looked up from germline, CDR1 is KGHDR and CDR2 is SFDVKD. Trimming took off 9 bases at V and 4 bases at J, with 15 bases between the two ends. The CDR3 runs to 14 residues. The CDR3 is CATFLGRGNQPQHF. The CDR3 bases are TGTGCCACCTTTCTGGGCCGGGGGAATCAGCCCCAGCATTTT.

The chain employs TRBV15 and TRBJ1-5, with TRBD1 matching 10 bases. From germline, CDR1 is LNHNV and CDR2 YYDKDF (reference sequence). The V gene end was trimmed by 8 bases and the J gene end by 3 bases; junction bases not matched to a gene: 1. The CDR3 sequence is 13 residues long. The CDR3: CATGTGDNQPQHF. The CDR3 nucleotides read TGTGCCACCGGGACAGGGGACAATCAGCCCCAGCATTTT. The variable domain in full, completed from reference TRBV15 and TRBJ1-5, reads DAMVIQNPRYQVTQFGKPVTLSCSQTLNHNVMYWYQQKSSQAPKLLFHYYDKDFNNEADTPDNFQSRRPNTSFCFLDIRSPGLGDTAMYLCATGTGDNQPQHFGDGTRLSIL.

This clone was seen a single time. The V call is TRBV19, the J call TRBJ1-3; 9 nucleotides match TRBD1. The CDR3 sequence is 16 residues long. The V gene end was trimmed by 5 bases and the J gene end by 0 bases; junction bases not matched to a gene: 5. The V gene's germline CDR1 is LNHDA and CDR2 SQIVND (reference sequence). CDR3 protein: CASSSGTGTSGNTIYF. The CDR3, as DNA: TGTGCCAGTAGTTCCGGGACAGGGACCTCTGGAAACACCATATATTTT.

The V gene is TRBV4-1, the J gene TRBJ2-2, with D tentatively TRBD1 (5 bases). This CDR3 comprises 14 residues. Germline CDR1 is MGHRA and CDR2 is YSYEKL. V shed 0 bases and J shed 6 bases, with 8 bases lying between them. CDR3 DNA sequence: TGCGCCAGCAGCCAAGACAGGGTTGCCGGGGAGCTGTTTTTT. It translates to CASSQDRVAGELFF.

This CDR3 is CASSRQGLIQHF. The CDR3, as DNA: TGTGCCAGCTCCCGACAGGGCCTCATCCAGCATTTT. The chain links TRBV3-1 (or the pseudogene TRBV3-2) to TRBJ1-5; 7 bases match TRBD1. CDR1 is LGHDT, CDR2 YNNKEL, per germline (reference sequence). The CDR3 has 12 amino acids. V lost 8 bases and J lost 12; bases outside the gene matches: 10.

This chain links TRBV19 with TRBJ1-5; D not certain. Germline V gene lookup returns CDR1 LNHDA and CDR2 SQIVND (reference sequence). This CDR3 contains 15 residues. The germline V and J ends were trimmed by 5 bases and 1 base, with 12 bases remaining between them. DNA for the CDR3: TGTGCCAGTAGTCCGCGATTTTTGAGCAATCAGCCCCAGCATTTT. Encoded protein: CASSPRFLSNQPQHF.

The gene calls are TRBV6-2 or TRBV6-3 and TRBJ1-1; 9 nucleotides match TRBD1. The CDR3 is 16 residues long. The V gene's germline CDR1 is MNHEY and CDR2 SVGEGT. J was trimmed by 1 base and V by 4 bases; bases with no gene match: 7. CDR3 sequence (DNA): TGTGCCAGCAGTTCCGCCGGGACAGGGCGGAACACTGAAGCTTTCTTT. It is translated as CASSSAGTGRNTEAFF.

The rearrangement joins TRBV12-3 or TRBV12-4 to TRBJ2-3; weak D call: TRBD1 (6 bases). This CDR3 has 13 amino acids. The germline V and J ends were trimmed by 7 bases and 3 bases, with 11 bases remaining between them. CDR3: CASKRTATDTQYF. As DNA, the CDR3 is TGTGCCAGCAAGAGGACAGCTACAGATACGCAGTATTTT.

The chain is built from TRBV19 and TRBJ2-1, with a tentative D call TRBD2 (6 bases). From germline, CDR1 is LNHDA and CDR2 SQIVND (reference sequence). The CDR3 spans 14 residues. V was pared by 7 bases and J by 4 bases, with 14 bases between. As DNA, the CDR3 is TGTGCCAGTACTTCCCCTAGCGATTACAATGAGCAGTTCTTC. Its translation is CASTSPSDYNEQFF.

The CDR3 reads CASSRDTGSTIYF. As DNA, the CDR3 is TGTGCCAGCTCGAGGGACACAGGCTCGACCATATATTTT. The chain has TRBV2 and TRBJ1-3; possible D gene TRBD1, 6 bases. Germline CDR1 reads SNHLY; CDR2 reads FYNNEI. Between the trimmed V and J ends, which lost 8 bases and 10 bases, there was a span of 18 bases. The CDR3 consists of 13 residues.

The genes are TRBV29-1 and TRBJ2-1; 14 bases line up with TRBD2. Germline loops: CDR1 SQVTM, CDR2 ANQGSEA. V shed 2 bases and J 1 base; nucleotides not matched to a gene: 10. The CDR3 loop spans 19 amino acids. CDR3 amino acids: CSVELTSGRALLSYNEQFF. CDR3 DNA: TGCAGCGTTGAACTGACTAGCGGGAGGGCTTTGTTGTCCTACAATGAGCAGTTCTTC.

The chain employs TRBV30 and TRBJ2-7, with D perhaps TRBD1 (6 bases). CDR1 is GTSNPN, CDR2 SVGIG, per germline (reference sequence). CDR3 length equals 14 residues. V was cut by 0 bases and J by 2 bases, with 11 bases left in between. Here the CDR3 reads CAWSVQGRPYEQYF. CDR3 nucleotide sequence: TGTGCCTGGAGTGTACAGGGCAGACCCTACGAGCAGTACTTC.

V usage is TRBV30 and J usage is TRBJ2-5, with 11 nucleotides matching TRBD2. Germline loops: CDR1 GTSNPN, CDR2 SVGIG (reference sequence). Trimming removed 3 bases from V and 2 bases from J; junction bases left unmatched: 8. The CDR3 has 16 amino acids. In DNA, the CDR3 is TGTGCCTGGAGCCATAGCGGGGGGGCAGGACAAGAGACCCAGTACTTC. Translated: CAWSHSGGAGQETQYF.

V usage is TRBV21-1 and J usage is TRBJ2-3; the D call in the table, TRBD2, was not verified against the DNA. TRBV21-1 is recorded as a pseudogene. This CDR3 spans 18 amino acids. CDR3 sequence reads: CASSILAGGPSNTDTQYF. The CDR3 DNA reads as TGTGCCAGCAGCATCTTAGCGGGGGGCCCCAGCAACACAGATACGCAGTATTTT.

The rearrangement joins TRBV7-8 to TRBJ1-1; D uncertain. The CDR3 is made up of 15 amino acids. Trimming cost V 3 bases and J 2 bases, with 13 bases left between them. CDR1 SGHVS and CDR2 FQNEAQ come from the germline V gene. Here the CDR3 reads CASSFQLRVNTEAFF. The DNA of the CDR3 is TGTGCCAGCAGCTTTCAGCTGAGGGTTAACACTGAAGCTTTCTTT.

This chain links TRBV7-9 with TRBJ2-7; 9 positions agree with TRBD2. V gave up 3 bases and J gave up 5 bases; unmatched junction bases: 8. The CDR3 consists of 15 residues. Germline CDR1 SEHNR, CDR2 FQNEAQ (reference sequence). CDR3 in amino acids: CASSFLASGDDEQYF. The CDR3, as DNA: TGTGCCAGCAGCTTCTTGGCTAGCGGGGACGACGAGCAGTACTTC.

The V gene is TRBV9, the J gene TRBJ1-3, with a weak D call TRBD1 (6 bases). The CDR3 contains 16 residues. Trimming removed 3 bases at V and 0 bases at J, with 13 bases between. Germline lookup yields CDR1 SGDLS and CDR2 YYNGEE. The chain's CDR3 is CASSARTDSSGNTIYF. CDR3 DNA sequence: TGTGCCAGCAGCGCCAGGACAGACAGCTCTGGAAACACCATATATTTT.

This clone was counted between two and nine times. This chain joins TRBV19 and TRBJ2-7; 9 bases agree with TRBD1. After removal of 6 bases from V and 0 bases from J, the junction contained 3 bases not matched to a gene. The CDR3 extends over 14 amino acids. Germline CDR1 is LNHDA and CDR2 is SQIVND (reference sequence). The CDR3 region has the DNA TGTGCCAGTAGGGGACAGGGACACTCCTACGAGCAGTACTTC. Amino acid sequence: CASRGQGHSYEQYF.

CDR3 loop: CAWSEQGEKLFF. The CDR3 DNA reads as TGTGCCTGGAGTGAACAGGGAGAAAAACTGTTTTTT. The rearrangement joins TRBV30 to TRBJ1-4; a weak D match, TRBD1 (6 bases). The CDR3 runs 12 residues. Germline V gene lookup returns CDR1 GTSNPN and CDR2 SVGIG (reference sequence). V was clipped by 1 base and J by 8 bases, with 8 bases between them.